What follows is one TCR beta chain and its context. Its antigen is still unknown. This sample is drawn from a study of shared clonotypes between healthy human individuals. V gave up 2 bases and J gave up 5 bases, with 9 bases separating them. The CDR3 runs to 13 residues. Germline V gene lookup returns CDR1 SGHTA and CDR2 FQGNSA. General study results and limits: Represented diversity (both genetic and exposure-history) was limited by the small number of donors.

Only in-frame clones appear in the TCRdb table, and some are missing; sequencing was by immunoSEQ multiplex PCR. The sample carries just over 2,000,000 clones, 85% to 95% recorded once. The receptor comes from a man between 18 and 35 years old in good health. The rearrangement uses TRBV7-2 and TRBJ2-5, with D hard to call. Material: naive CD4+ T cells sorted from blood. Subset here: CD45RA+ positively selected. CDR3 amino acids: CASSLQWWETQYF. CDR3 DNA sequence: TGTGCCAGCAGCTTACAGTGGTGGGAGACCCAGTACTTC.